This entry features one T cell receptor beta chain sequence. Its antigen is as yet unknown. These data belong to a study of OX40 agonist ivuxolimab in advanced cancers. Study summary: Two patients with cutaneous melanoma and one with hepatocellular carcinoma, three in total, showed partial responses. Whole-study findings and limits: Low normalized T-cell clonal expansion was additionally recorded for some nonresponders. Clonal expansion was seen in CD4+ and CD8+ blood T cells by week 6 at 0.1 to 3.0 mg/kg.

Profiling relied on immunoSEQ multiplex PCR, and the TCRdb table lists in-frame clones only, not all of them. The table has 90,000 to 100,000 clones, around 83% seen once. Looked up from germline, CDR1 is ENHRY and CDR2 is SYGVKD. Trimming removed 6 bases from V and 2 bases from J; junction bases left unmatched: 2. This CDR3 contains 14 residues. The J gene is TRBJ1-5, the V gene TRBV10-3; 9 bases are a match to TRBD1. This TCR was recovered from an adult with an advanced solid tumor such as melanoma, head and neck, liver or kidney cancer. Material: CD4+ or CD8+ T cells sorted from blood, obtained in a trial of the OX40 agonist ivuxolimab. Here the CDR3 DNA reads TGTGCCATCAGCCGACAGGGGGGCAATCAGCCCCAGCATTTT. Amino acid sequence: CAISRQGGNQPQHF.